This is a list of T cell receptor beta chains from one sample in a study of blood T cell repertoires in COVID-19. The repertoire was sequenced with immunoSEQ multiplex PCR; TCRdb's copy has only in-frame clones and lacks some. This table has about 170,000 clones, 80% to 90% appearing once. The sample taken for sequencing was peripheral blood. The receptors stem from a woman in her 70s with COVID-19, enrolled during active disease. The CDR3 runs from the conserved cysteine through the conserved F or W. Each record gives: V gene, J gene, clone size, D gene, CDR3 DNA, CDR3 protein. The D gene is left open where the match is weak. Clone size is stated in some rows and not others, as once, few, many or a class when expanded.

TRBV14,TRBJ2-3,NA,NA,TGTGCCAGCAGCCAAGAAGCCATGAGCACAGATACGCAGTATTTT,CASSQEAMSTDTQYF
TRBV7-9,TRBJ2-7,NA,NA,TGTGCCAGCAGCCGCGGTTACGAGCAGTACTTC,CASSRGYEQYF
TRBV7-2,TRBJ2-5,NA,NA,TGTGCCAGCAGCCCTCCTTGGCTCCAAGAGACCCAGTACTTC,CASSPPWLQETQYF
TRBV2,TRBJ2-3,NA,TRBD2,TGTGCCAGCAGTTTGACTAGCGGGCCGACAGATACGCAGTATTTT,CASSLTSGPTDTQYF
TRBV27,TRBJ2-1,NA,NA,TGTGCCAGCAGAAGCCTCCGGGACTGGGACGATGAGCAGTTCTTC,CASRSLRDWDDEQFF
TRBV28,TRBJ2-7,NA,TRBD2,TGTGCCAGCAGCCGTAGCGGGGGGGTGACCTACGAGCAGTACTTC,CASSRSGGVTYEQYF
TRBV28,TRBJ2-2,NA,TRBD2,TGTGCCAGCAGTTCACGGGAGGGCCATGGCGGGGAGCTGTTTTTT,CASSSREGHGGELFF
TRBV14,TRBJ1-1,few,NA,TGTGCCAGCAGCCCATTCACTGAAGCTTTCTTT,CASSPFTEAFF
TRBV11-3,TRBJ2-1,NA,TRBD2,TGTGCCAGCAGCCTACGGTCCGGGACTAGCTTTAATGAGCAGTTCTTC,CASSLRSGTSFNEQFF
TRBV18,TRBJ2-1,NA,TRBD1,TGTGCCAGCTCACCAACAGGGGGTAGCTCCTACAATGAGCAGTTCTTC,CASSPTGGSSYNEQFF
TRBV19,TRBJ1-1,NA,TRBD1,TGTGCCAGTAGTATAGCAACAGGGGGTATGAACACTGAAGCTTTCTTT,CASSIATGGMNTEAFF
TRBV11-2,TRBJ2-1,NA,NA,TGTGCCAGCAGCTTAGCGGGGAGGAGGGCGGGGAATGAGCAGTTCTTC,CASSLAGRRAGNEQFF
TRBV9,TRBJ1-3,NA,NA,TGTGCCAGCAGCGTATCCGGCTCTGGAAACACCATATATTTT,CASSVSGSGNTIYF
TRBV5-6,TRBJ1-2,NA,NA,TGTGCCAGCAGCGAAAACTCGGGTGGCTACACCTTC,CASSENSGGYTF
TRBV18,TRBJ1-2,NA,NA,TGTGCCAGCTCTGCGGGGGCAGGGGATAACTATGGCTACACCTTC,CASSAGAGDNYGYTF
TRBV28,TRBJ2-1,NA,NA,TGTGCCAGCAGTTCTAGCTCAAGCTCCTACAATGAGCAGTTCTTC,CASSSSSSSYNEQFF